This T cell receptor (beta chain) is from a study of PD-1 blockade in classical Hodgkin lymphoma. Study findings and constraints: Individuals initiating nivolumab under 1 year after ASCT were excluded.

In every patient, relapse followed autologous stem cell transplantation, while exposure to brentuximab vedotin differed. With 5 bases removed from V and 3 bases from J, the gap between germline ends came to 2 bases. There are 11 residues in the CDR3. Looked up from germline, CDR1 is MRHNA and CDR2 is SNTAGT. This clone was detected a few times. What it binds is not known. Assay: immunoSEQ multiplex PCR; the TCRdb copy retains only in-frame clones and omits some. The data contain under 65,000 clones, more than 80% of them seen just once; the ten biggest clones take up about 15%. V usage is TRBV6-4 and J usage is TRBJ1-5; the D is unclear. The sequencing here drew on peripheral blood mononuclear cells (PBMCs), taken at baseline. The TCR was taken from a human donor with classical Hodgkin lymphoma. This CDR3 is CASSYNQPQHF. CDR3 in DNA: TGTGCCAGCAGTTACAATCAGCCCCAGCATTTT.